This entry describes one T cell receptor (beta chain). The antigen remains undetermined. One entry per CDR3 protein, called by TCRdb with MiXCR from the 5' RACE reads. Among some 210,000 distinct CDR3 sequences listed, approximately 10% were seen once. Germline CDR1 is SGHDT and CDR2 is YYEEEE. CDR3 length: 15 residues. V shed 2 bases and J shed 10 bases, with 21 bases lying between them. The data derive from a study of T-cell memory formation after mild COVID-19. Across the study: TCR clusters were largely donor specific. Notes on the study in general: Mainly CM and EM harbored the contracting CD4+ clones; mainly EMRA harbored the CD8+ ones. Contracting clones from day 15 to 85 showed balanced CD4/CD8; later expanders favored CD4+. Certain responding clones were present in pre-infection memory, suggesting participation of cross-reactive memory.

The receptor was isolated from a man aged 18 to 35 who had mild COVID-19 (a few samples of this study predate the infection). Cell type and time point are not known. The specimen was PBMCs or a T cell subset sorted from them (not recorded which). The chain employs TRBV5-6 and TRBJ1-1, with D uncertain. In DNA form, the CDR3 reads TGTGCCAGCAGCTTCCGGCCCAAAAGGTCCTTTGGAGCTTTCTTT. It translates to CASSFRPKRSFGAFF.